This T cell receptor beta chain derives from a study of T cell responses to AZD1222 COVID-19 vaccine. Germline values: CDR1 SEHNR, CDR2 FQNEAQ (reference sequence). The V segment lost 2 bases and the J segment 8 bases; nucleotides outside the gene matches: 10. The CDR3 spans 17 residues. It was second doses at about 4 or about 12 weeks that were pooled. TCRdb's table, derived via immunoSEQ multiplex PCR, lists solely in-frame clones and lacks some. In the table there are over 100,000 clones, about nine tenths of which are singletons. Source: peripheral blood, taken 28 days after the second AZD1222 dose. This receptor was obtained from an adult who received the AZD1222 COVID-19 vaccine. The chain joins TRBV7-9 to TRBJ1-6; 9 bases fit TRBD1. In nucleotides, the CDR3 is TGTGCCAGCAGCTTAATCTCCGCCGGGACAGGGCATTCACCCCTCCACTTT. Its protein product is CASSLISAGTGHSPLHF.